The next 30 T cell receptor beta chains were all read from a single sample in a study of blood T cell repertoires in COVID-19 (dated by TCRdb to about 2020). Receptor libraries were prepared by the immunoSEQ multiplex PCR assay. The immuneACCESS repertoire file appears here via TCRdb, limited to in-frame rearrangements. These files lack a portion of the clones; in checked studies, under half of the deficit traces to unresolved V genes, and the cause of the others is not known. The sample contains 100,000 to 150,000 clones, around 89% of them found a single time. The leading ten clones occupy around 4.5% of the sample. Sequencing was carried out using peripheral blood. These receptors were collected from a man between 60 and 75 years old with COVID-19, enrolled during active disease.

This chain joins TRBV6-1 and TRBJ1-1; D not resolved. Germline V gene sequence: CDR1 MNHNS, CDR2 SASEGT. Between the trimmed V and J ends, which lost 3 bases and 0 bases, there was a span of 14 bases. The CDR3 consists of 16 residues. The CDR3 loop reads CASSDYWIDLNTEAFF. The CDR3 nucleotides are TGTGCCAGCAGTGATTATTGGATAGACTTGAACACTGAAGCTTTCTTT.

This clone was detected once. V is TRBV7-2 and J is TRBJ1-5; D is unclear. The germline V gene has CDR1 SGHTA and CDR2 FQGNSA. With 1 base removed from V and 3 bases from J, the gap between germline ends came to 10 bases. This CDR3 is built from 15 residues. The CDR3 spells CASSLVWQDNQPQHF. DNA for the CDR3: TGTGCCAGCAGCTTAGTATGGCAGGACAATCAGCCCCAGCATTTT.

The chain recombines TRBV11-2 with TRBJ2-3; 7 positions match TRBD1. CDR1 is SGHAT and CDR2 is FQNNGV in the germline V gene. There are 15 residues in the CDR3. V was pared by 1 base and J by 1 base, with 2 bases of the junction left unmatched. CDR3 amino acids: CASSLGQGGTDTQYF. The CDR3 coding sequence is TGTGCCAGCAGCTTAGGTCAGGGGGGCACAGATACGCAGTATTTT.

Here the CDR3 DNA reads TGTGCCAGCAGTGAATCCGGGTTGGGCGAGCAGTACTTC. Translated: CASSESGLGEQYF. V and J are TRBV6-1 and TRBJ2-7; unclear D gene. With 2 bases removed from V and 6 bases from J, the gap between germline ends came to 11 bases. The CDR3 sequence is 13 residues long. The germline CDR1 and CDR2 sequences are MNHNS and SASEGT.

This chain joins TRBV6-5 and TRBJ2-2; TRBD1 matches 7 bases. The CDR3 is made up of 12 amino acids. The ends lost 7 bases at V and 7 bases at J; junction bases unmatched: 3. Germline V gene sequence: CDR1 MNHEY, CDR2 SVGAGI. The CDR3 nucleotides read TGTGCCAGCAATCGGGACAGCGGGGAGCTGTTTTTT. This translates into CASNRDSGELFF.

V is TRBV25-1 and J is TRBJ1-3, with D maybe TRBD1 (6 bases). This CDR3 contains 15 residues. Germline V CDR1 and CDR2: MGHDK, SYGVNS. The ends were cut back, 6 bases at V and 0 bases at J, with 12 bases in the middle. CDR3 sequence (DNA): TGTGCCAGCAGGACGGACAGTCGCTCTGGAAACACCATATATTTT. Translated: CASRTDSRSGNTIYF.

This clone was seen just once. The chain joins TRBV6-5 to TRBJ1-1, with TRBD1 identical over 8 bases. This CDR3 is built from 14 residues. CDR1 MNHEY and CDR2 SVGAGI come from the germline V gene. Trimming removed 2 bases from V and 5 bases from J; junction bases left unmatched: 4. CDR3 DNA sequence: TGTGCCAGCAGTTACCAGACAGGGGTTACTGAAGCTTTCTTT. Translation: CASSYQTGVTEAFF.

CDR3 nucleotide sequence: TGCGCCAGCAGTCCCTCGGGAGCGGCGCCCTACGAGCAGTACTTC. This translates into CASSPSGAAPYEQYF. The chain carries TRBV5-1 and TRBJ2-7, with D possibly matching TRBD2 (6 bases). The CDR3 totals 15 residues. Trimming cost V 5 bases and J 2 bases, with 17 bases left between them. Germline V gives CDR1 SGHRS, CDR2 YFSETQ.

This clone has just one count. The chain uses TRBV5-1 and TRBJ2-3; no firm D call. The CDR3 extends over 15 amino acids. Germline lookup yields CDR1 SGHRS and CDR2 YFSETQ. V shed 6 bases and J shed 1 base, with 15 bases lying between them. The DNA of the CDR3 is TGCGCCAGCAAACCCCGAATAGAGGGCACAGATACGCAGTATTTT. Translating gives CASKPRIEGTDTQYF.

The chain recombines TRBV5-4 with TRBJ1-2; 10 bases match TRBD1. With 1 base clipped from V and 3 bases from J, the junction kept 3 bases outside the gene matches. This CDR3 is 15 amino acids long. CDR1 SGHNT and CDR2 YYREEE come from the germline V gene (reference sequence). CDR3 sequence reads: CASSLPGQGDYGYTF. In DNA, the CDR3 is TGTGCCAGCAGCTTGCCCGGACAGGGGGACTATGGCTACACCTTC.

The chain carries TRBV6-5 and TRBJ1-1, with D hard to call. Trimming left V 4 bases short and J 8 bases short, with 17 bases between. CDR3 length equals 14 residues. The V gene's germline CDR1 is MNHEY and CDR2 SVGAGI. The CDR3 DNA is TGTGCCAGCAGTTTTTCCCCCCCGGTGGAGGAAGCTTTCTTT. It specifies CASSFSPPVEEAFF.

The chain carries TRBV6-5 and TRBJ2-7; 7 nucleotides agree with TRBD2. The V and J ends lost 2 bases and 6 bases, in that order; junction bases with no gene match: 7. Germline assignment: CDR1 MNHEY and CDR2 SVGAGI. The CDR3 covers 14 residues. CDR3 region: CASSYDSSGGEQYF. The CDR3 DNA reads TGTGCCAGCAGTTACGACTCGTCGGGGGGCGAGCAGTACTTC.

Concerning this clone itself: One junction end disagrees with the germline gene, perhaps due to a read error. CDR3 sequence: CASSRDRTSYEQYF. The CDR3 DNA reads as TGTGCTAGCAGCCGGGACAGGACATCATACGAGCAGTACTTC. This sequence joins TRBV7-7 and TRBJ2-7; 8 nucleotides align to TRBD1. Germline loops: CDR1 SSHAT, CDR2 FNYEAQ (reference sequence). This CDR3 comprises 14 residues.

There are a few counts of this clone. This chain joins TRBV7-8 and TRBJ1-4, with 9 bases fitting TRBD1. V lost 0 bases, J lost 5 bases, and 4 bases stayed unmatched. The CDR3 has 16 amino acids. Germline loops: CDR1 SGHVS, CDR2 FQNEAQ. For the CDR3, the DNA is TGTGCCAGCAGCTTAGCAGGGGGGACAGGGAATGAAAAACTGTTTTTT. Residues: CASSLAGGTGNEKLFF.

This clone was seen more than once but under ten times. CDR3 sequence: CASSRQEATEAFF. The CDR3 nucleotides read TGTGCCAGCAGCCGACAGGAGGCCACTGAAGCTTTCTTT. This sequence joins TRBV12-3 or TRBV12-4 and TRBJ1-1, with D perhaps matching TRBD1 (6 bases). The CDR3 has 13 amino acids. The V end was cut by 6 bases, the J end by 4 bases, with 12 bases between.

The chain joins TRBV6-6 to TRBJ2-7; D may be TRBD1 (6 bases). Germline V gives CDR1 MNHNY, CDR2 SVGAGI (reference sequence). V lost 6 bases and J lost 3, with 9 bases in between. The CDR3 is 12 amino acids. Here the CDR3 DNA reads TGTGCCAGCAGCCAACAGGGCTACGAGCAGTACTTC. This gives the protein CASSQQGYEQYF.

The V call is TRBV9, the J call TRBJ2-7, with D perhaps TRBD2 (5 bases). The germline CDR1 and CDR2 sequences are SGDLS and YYNGEE. The germline V and J ends were trimmed by 4 bases and 7 bases, with 15 bases remaining between them. This CDR3 is 13 amino acids long. The CDR3 DNA reads TGTGCCAGCAGCATCCGGGAAGGTTGGGAGCAGTACTTC. Its translation is CASSIREGWEQYF.

This chain connects TRBV6-5 to TRBJ1-1; TRBD1 aligns across 7 bases. With 6 bases clipped from V and 1 base from J, the junction kept 5 bases outside the gene matches. CDR3 length: 14 residues. Germline CDR1 is MNHEY and CDR2 is SVGAGI. The CDR3 is CASRTGQANTEAFF. CDR3 DNA sequence: TGTGCCAGCAGGACAGGACAGGCGAACACTGAAGCTTTCTTT.

The chain employs TRBV5-4 and TRBJ2-7; the D gene is possibly TRBD1 (5 bases). The CDR3 totals 15 residues. Trimming left V 0 bases short and J 11 bases short, with 21 bases between. Looked up from germline, CDR1 is SGHNT and CDR2 is YYREEE (reference sequence). Written as DNA, the CDR3 is TGTGCCAGCAGCTTGGGGTCGTCAGGGCCCCACTTAGAGTACTTC. This sequence encodes CASSLGSSGPHLEYF. Drawing the rest from reference TRBV5-4 and TRBJ2-7, the complete variable domain is ETGVTQSPTHLIKTRGQQVTLRCSSQSGHNTVSWYQQALGQGPQFIFQYYREEENGRGNFPPRFSGLQFPNYSSELNVNALELDDSALYLCASSLGSSGPHLEYFGPGTRLTVT.

The gene calls are TRBV5-1 and TRBJ1-5; D possibly corresponds to TRBD1 (5 bases). The CDR3 runs 17 residues. V lost 0 bases and J 0 bases, leaving 13 bases between the germline ends. The V gene's germline CDR1 is SGHRS and CDR2 YFSETQ. CDR3 sequence (DNA): TGCGCCAGCAGCTTGGGGGGCCCACCAGATAGCAATCAGCCCCAGCATTTT. The encoded protein is CASSLGGPPDSNQPQHF.

The chain couples TRBV19 to TRBJ2-3, with 10 bases fitting TRBD2. CDR1 is LNHDA, CDR2 SQIVND, per germline (reference sequence). The CDR3 has 14 residues. J was trimmed by 4 bases and V by 5 bases; bases with no gene match: 3. CDR3 sequence (DNA): TGTGCCAGTAGTCTAGCGGGGGTCGCAGATACGCAGTATTTT. This gives the protein CASSLAGVADTQYF.

The rearrangement joins TRBV6-2 or TRBV6-3 to TRBJ2-7; D possibly corresponds to TRBD1 (6 bases). Germline V lookup: CDR1 MNHEY, CDR2 SVGEGT. This CDR3 comprises 14 residues. The V gene lost 2 bases and the J gene lost 1 base, with 9 bases spanning the gap. The CDR3 spells CASSYGGASYEQYF. The CDR3 DNA follows: TGTGCCAGCAGTTACGGGGGCGCATCCTACGAGCAGTACTTC.

V and J are TRBV10-1 and TRBJ1-1; possible D gene TRBD1, 6 bases. Germline V gives CDR1 WNHNN, CDR2 SYGVQD (reference sequence). Trimming removed 5 bases from V and 5 bases from J, with 21 bases in between. This CDR3 has 16 residues. CDR3 sequence (DNA): TGCGCCAGCAGTCCTGGGGACACCCCAAGGGGGACTGAAGCTTTCTTT. As protein: CASSPGDTPRGTEAFF.

The chain uses TRBV28 and TRBJ1-4; 7 nucleotides line up with TRBD1. The CDR3 is made up of 14 amino acids. Germline CDR1 MDHEN, CDR2 SYDVKM. Trimming at V came to 6 bases and at J to 5 bases, leaving 6 bases not matched to a gene. The CDR3 nucleotides read TGTGCCAGCAGACGGGACAGAGGCAATGAAAAACTGTTTTTT. Protein sequence: CASRRDRGNEKLFF.

This chain joins TRBV4-3 and TRBJ1-2; no reliable D call. This CDR3 comprises 14 residues. V lost 0 bases and J lost 3, with 8 bases in between. Per the germline V gene, CDR1 is LGHNA and CDR2 is YSLEER. The CDR3 reads CASSQEKAHYGYTF. Here the CDR3 DNA reads TGCGCCAGCAGCCAAGAAAAAGCCCACTATGGCTACACCTTC.

The CDR3: CASSLRTANEKLFF. The CDR3 nucleotides read TGTGCCAGCAGCTTAAGGACAGCTAATGAAAAACTGTTTTTT. The rearrangement uses TRBV11-2 and TRBJ1-4, with D possibly being TRBD1 (6 bases). Germline CDR1 reads SGHAT; CDR2 reads FQNNGV. Trimming took 2 bases from V and 3 from J, leaving 7 bases between them. This CDR3 spans 14 amino acids.

The chain recombines TRBV11-2 with TRBJ1-2; D possibly corresponds to TRBD1 (6 bases). Germline V gene sequence: CDR1 SGHAT, CDR2 FQNNGV. This CDR3 spans 16 amino acids. The V end was cut by 4 bases, the J end by 7 bases, with 22 bases between. CDR3 amino acids: CASSSRDTTFFSGYTF. The CDR3 nucleotides read TGTGCCAGCAGCTCCCGGGACACGACGTTTTTCAGTGGCTACACCTTC.

The chain joins TRBV6-5 to TRBJ2-6; D possibly corresponds to TRBD2 (5 bases). Deletions cut 7 bases from V and 0 bases from J, with 10 bases between. CDR1 MNHEY and CDR2 SVGAGI come from the germline V gene. The CDR3 consists of 15 residues. The CDR3 DNA follows: TGTGCCAGCAAGAGCGGATCCTCTGGGGCCAACGTCCTGACTTTC. This sequence encodes CASKSGSSGANVLTF.

The genes are TRBV19 and TRBJ2-6, with 7 bases that match TRBD1. J gave up 3 bases and V 4 bases, and 12 bases lay outside the gene matches. The CDR3 covers 18 residues. CDR1 and CDR2 (germline): LNHDA, SQIVND (reference sequence). CDR3 sequence: CASSTLIGDRHGANVLTF. In DNA, the CDR3 is TGTGCCAGTAGTACACTAATCGGGGACAGACATGGGGCCAACGTCCTGACTTTC.

The chain links TRBV11-2 to TRBJ2-3, with 9 bases matching TRBD2. The V and J ends lost 7 bases and 2 bases, in that order; junction bases with no gene match: 4. This CDR3 spans 14 amino acids. The germline gives CDR1 SGHAT, CDR2 FQNNGV. The CDR3 loop is CASTSGTITDTQYF. CDR3 coding DNA: TGTGCCAGCACTAGCGGGACTATCACAGATACGCAGTATTTT.